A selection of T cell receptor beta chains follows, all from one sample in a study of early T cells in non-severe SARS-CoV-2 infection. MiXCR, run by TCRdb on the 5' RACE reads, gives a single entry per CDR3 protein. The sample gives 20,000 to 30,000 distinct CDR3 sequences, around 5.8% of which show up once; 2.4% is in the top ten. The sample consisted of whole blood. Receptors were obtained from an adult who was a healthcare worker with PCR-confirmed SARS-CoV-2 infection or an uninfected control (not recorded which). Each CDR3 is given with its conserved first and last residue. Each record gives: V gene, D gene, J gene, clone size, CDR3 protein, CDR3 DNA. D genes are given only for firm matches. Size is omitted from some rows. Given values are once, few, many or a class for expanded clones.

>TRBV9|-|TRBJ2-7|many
CASSVEPVGTTGGEQYF
TGTGCCAGCAGCGTAGAGCCAGTAGGGACCACCGGAGGCGAGCAGTACTTC
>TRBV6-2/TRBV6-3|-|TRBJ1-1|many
CASSYSQGIMNTEAFF
TGTGCCAGCAGTTACAGTCAGGGAATCATGAACACTGAAGCTTTCTTT
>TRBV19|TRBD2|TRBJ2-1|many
CASEPGTSGVNEQFF
TGTGCCAGTGAGCCCGGGACTAGCGGGGTGAATGAGCAGTTCTTC
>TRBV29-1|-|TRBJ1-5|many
CSVEELAGQPQHF
TGCAGCGTTGAGGAATTGGCTGGGCAGCCCCAGCATTTT
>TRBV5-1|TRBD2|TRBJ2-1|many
CASRVSGGIGEQFF
TGCGCCAGCCGCGTAAGCGGGGGGATTGGGGAGCAGTTCTTC
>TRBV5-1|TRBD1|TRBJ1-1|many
CASSFWTGENTEAFF
TGCGCCAGCAGCTTCTGGACAGGAGAGAACACTGAAGCTTTCTTT
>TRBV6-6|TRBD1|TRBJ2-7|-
CASSPGQVYEQYF
TGTGCCAGCAGCCCCGGACAGGTTTACGAGCAGTACTTC
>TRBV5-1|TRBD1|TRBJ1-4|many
CASSAGTVNEKLFF
TGCGCCAGCAGCGCCGGGACAGTCAATGAAAAACTGTTTTTT
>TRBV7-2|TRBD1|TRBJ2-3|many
CASSLDRGTQYF
TGTGCCAGCAGCCTCGACAGGGGCACGCAGTATTTT
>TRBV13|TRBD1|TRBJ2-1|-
CASSSTGFFFNEQFF
TGTGCCAGCAGCTCGACAGGGTTTTTTTTCAATGAGCAGTTCTTC
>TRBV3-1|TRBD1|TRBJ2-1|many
CASSHRQGQEQFF
TGTGCCAGCAGCCACCGACAGGGACAAGAGCAGTTCTTC
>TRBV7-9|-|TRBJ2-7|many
CASSLARGTQGYEQYF
TGTGCCAGCAGCTTAGCGCGCGGGACCCAGGGATACGAGCAGTACTTC
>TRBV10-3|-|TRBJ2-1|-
CAIGLALYNEQFF
TGTGCCATCGGGTTAGCCCTTTACAATGAGCAGTTCTTC
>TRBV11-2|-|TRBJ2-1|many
CASSLDLIRGDEQFF
TGTGCCAGCAGCTTAGATCTAATCCGGGGCGATGAGCAGTTCTTC
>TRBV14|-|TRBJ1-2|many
CASSQERGPKLNYGYTF
TGTGCCAGCAGCCAAGAGCGGGGGCCGAAACTCAACTATGGCTACACCTTC
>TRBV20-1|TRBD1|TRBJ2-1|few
CSARDRRTGGSYNEQFF
TGCAGTGCTAGAGATCGCCGGACAGGTGGTTCCTACAATGAGCAGTTCTTC
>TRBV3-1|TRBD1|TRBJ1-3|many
CASSRYRGPEGNTIYF
TGTGCCAGCAGCCGTTACAGGGGCCCGGAAGGAAACACCATATATTTT
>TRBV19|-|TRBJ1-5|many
CATRQVGNQPQHF
TGTGCCACTCGACAGGTAGGCAATCAGCCCCAGCATTTT
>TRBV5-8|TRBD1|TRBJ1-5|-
CASNGRTGTTVGPQHF
TGTGCCAGCAACGGACGGACAGGGACTACTGTGGGGCCCCAGCATTTT
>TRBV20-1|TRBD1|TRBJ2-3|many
CSAFRDREAADTQYF
TGCAGTGCTTTCCGGGACAGGGAGGCTGCAGATACGCAGTATTTT
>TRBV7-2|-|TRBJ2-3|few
CASSLAMSTPGTDTQYF
TGTGCCAGCAGCTTAGCGATGAGTACTCCAGGCACAGATACGCAGTATTTT
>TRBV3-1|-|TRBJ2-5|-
CASSLYRGAQQETQYF
TGTGCCAGCAGCCTTTACCGGGGGGCCCAACAAGAGACCCAGTACTTC
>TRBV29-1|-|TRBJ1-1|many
CSVRLRNTEAFF
TGCAGCGTTAGGCTCAGGAACACTGAAGCTTTCTTT
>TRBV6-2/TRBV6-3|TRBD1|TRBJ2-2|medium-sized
CASDRGSHTGELFF
TGTGCCAGCGACAGGGGGTCGCACACCGGGGAGCTGTTTTTT
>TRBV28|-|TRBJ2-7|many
CASSYNVDEQYF
TGTGCCAGCAGTTACAACGTGGACGAGCAGTACTTC
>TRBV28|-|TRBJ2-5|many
CASSFEGLETQYF
TGTGCCAGCAGTTTCGAGGGGTTAGAGACCCAGTACTTC
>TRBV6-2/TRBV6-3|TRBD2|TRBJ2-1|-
CASSFPGGGKGNEQFF
TGTGCCAGCAGTTTCCCCGGGGGGGGAAAGGGCAATGAGCAGTTCTTC
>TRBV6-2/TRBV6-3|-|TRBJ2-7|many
CASQGTPFYEQYF
TGTGCCAGCCAAGGGACGCCTTTTTACGAGCAGTACTTC
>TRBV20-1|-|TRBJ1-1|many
CSAPRDLNTEAFF
TGCAGTGCTCCGAGGGACCTGAACACTGAAGCTTTCTTT
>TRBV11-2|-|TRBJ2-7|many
CASSYLPYEQYF
TGTGCCAGCAGCTATCTACCCTACGAGCAGTACTTC
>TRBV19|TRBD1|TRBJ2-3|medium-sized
CASSTPGTGKAYF
TGTGCCAGTAGTACACCCGGGACAGGGAAAGCGTATTTT
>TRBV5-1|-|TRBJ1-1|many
CASSLAVLGEVGTEAFF
TGCGCCAGCAGCTTGGCCGTATTAGGGGAGGTGGGCACTGAAGCTTTCTTT